A single sample is the source of the 3 T cell receptor beta chains below, sequenced in a study of T-cell reconstitution after alpha-beta-depleted transplantation in children (dated by TCRdb to 2016 to 2018). The library relied on PCR. This sample was sequenced with an Illumina HiSeq 2500. To normalize quantification of the TCRbeta repertoire, the TCR libraries were built with molecular barcoding that relied on unique molecular identifiers. The public reads were run again by TCRdb, first through fastp at Q25 and then through MiXCR, and only productive beta chains were kept. Entries are consolidated by CDR3 protein sequence, retaining the most common genes and DNA. The sample data list around 490,000 distinct CDR3 sequences, and 11% of these were observed just once. The ten biggest clones cover 12% to 15% of the sample. What the treatment or condition label conveys for this sample: allogeneic hematopoietic cell transplantation with graft depleted of TCRalphabeta T cells and CD19 B cells.

The sample consisted of PBMCs, mostly from graft donor cells, taken 180 days after TCRalphabeta/CD19-depleted stem cell transplant. Receptor source: a female patient aged 2 to 10 who had a stem cell transplant for aplastic anemia, so the T cells may come from the graft donor.

In its sample, this clonotype was seen a few times. It may be a read error: a sequence one base away is much more abundant. The chain employs TRBV20-1 and TRBJ1-2; 8 nucleotides match TRBD1. The CDR3 extends over 13 amino acids. Germline lookup yields CDR1 DFQATT and CDR2 SNEGSKA (reference sequence). V lost 2 bases and J lost 3; bases outside the gene matches: 2. CDR3 DNA sequence: TGCAGTGCTAGACAGGGGGCTGACTATGGCTACACCTTC. Protein product: CSARQGADYGYTF.

V is TRBV13 and J is TRBJ1-1; no clear D gene. The CDR3 spans 14 residues. Germline V gives CDR1 PRHDT, CDR2 FYEKMQ (reference sequence). V lost 5 bases, J lost 1 base, and 11 bases lay in between. The CDR3 loop reads CASSPRPTNTEAFF. The CDR3 nucleotides read TGTGCCAGCAGCCCCCGGCCGACGAACACTGAAGCTTTCTTT. Looking up the rest from reference TRBV13 and TRBJ1-1 gives the full variable domain: AAGVIQSPRHLIKEKRETATLKCYPIPRHDTVYWYQQGPGQDPQFLISFYEKMQSDKGSIPDRFSAQQFSDYHSELNMSSLELGDSALYFCASSPRPTNTEAFFGQGTRLTVV.

The chain has TRBV24-1 and TRBJ2-5, with TRBD1 matching over 8 bases. The V segment lost 3 bases and the J segment 3 bases; nucleotides outside the gene matches: 5. The CDR3 sequence is 15 residues long. Germline V gene data show CDR1 as KGHDR and CDR2 as SFDVKD. The CDR3 DNA reads TGTGCCACCAGTGATGAGACAGGGGAAGAAGAGACCCAGTACTTC. Its protein is CATSDETGEEETQYF.